This T cell receptor beta chain was retrieved from a study of CD8+CD57+ T cells in acquired aplastic anemia (dated by TCRdb to the late 2010s). Study-wide context: Extracted DNA from sorted CD4+ and CD8+ cells averaged approximately 3 ug, ranging from roughly 0.19 to 27.4 ug. A CD8+CD57+ expansion meant a frequency higher than the mean frequency seen in healthy subjects.

V has 1 base trimmed and J has 9 bases trimmed; junction bases matching no gene number 10. The CDR3 runs 16 residues from the cysteine to the phenylalanine. Only CDR3 DNA remains: 48 bases, in frame from the first base. From the germline V gene, CDR1 is SGHRS and CDR2 is YFSETQ. As concerns this clonotype: Its antigen target is currently unknown. No base qualities exist here, and no much larger clone lies one base off it.

TCR beta VDJ combination and CDR3 sequence profiling used genomic DNA as the template. An Illumina HiSeq 2000 was used for TCR repertoire sequencing. The paper's data handling went like this. TRBV/TRBJ rearrangement plots, CDR3 size and DJ length profiles, and Simpson's diversity index were used to assess repertoires. The most abundant DNA sequence in the deep sequencing data was defined as the immunodominant clone. CDR3 amino acid sequences were screened for sharing across subjects and compared with published repertoires and the VDJdb database. The public reads were reprocessed in TCRdb via fastp at Q25 and MiXCR, keeping in-frame beta chains. CDR3 protein duplicates are merged, each entry listing the most common genes and DNA. None of the V and J calls come from the authors' own analysis; TCRdb made them. A total of about 40,000 distinct CDR3 sequences appear in this sample, about 63% of them only once. The top ten constitute roughly 65% of the sample.

What the research found in general, with its limitations: Around 27 CD8+ CDR3 sequences were found to be shared between patients and controls, but these sequences appeared to be highly expressed in patients and within the immunodominant clones of the patients. No significant difference in CD8+ Simpson's diversity was found between patients and healthy controls (P=0.060).

The patients picked for sequencing were ones in whom flow cytometry had shown an expansion of CD8+CD57+ cells. Severe acquired aplastic anemia was diagnosed in all patients according to International Study of Aplastic Anemia and Agranulocytosis and Camitta criteria. No patient had received any therapy when blood was sampled. The study deep-sequenced TCR repertoires of sorted CD4+ and CD8+ blood T cells from severe aplastic anemia patients and healthy subjects. Patients were enrolled under clinicaltrials.gov protocols 00001620, 01623167, 00001397, 00071045, 00081523 and 00961064 in the USA. Ficoll-Paque density gradient centrifugation was used to isolate peripheral blood mononuclear cells. Before DNA was extracted, CD4+ and CD8+ T cells were sorted using either FACS or magnetic beads.

The chain employs TRBV5-1 and TRBJ1-6, and TRBD1 matches 7 of the central bases. The sequence derives from a human donor with aplastic anemia. The sample was sorted CD4+, CD8+, or CD8+CD57+ T cells (not recorded which) from PBMCs. The sequenced DNA: TGCGCCAGCAGCTTGTCATCCCGACAGGGTGGTTCACCCCTCCACTTT. This sequence encodes CASSLSSRQGGSPLHF.